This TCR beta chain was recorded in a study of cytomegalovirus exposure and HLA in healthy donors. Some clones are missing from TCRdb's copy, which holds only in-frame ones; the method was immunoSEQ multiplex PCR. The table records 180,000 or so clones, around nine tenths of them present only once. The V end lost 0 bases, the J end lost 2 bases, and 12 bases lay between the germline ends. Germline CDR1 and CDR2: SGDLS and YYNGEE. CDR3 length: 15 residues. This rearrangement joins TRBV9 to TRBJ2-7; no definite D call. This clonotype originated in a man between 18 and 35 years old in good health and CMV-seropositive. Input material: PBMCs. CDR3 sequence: CASSVAGHPTYEQYF. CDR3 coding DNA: TGTGCCAGCAGCGTAGCGGGTCACCCTACCTACGAGCAGTACTTC. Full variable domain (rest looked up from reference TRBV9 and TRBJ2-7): DSGVTQTPKHLITATGQRVTLRCSPRSGDLSVYWYQQSLDQGLQFLIQYYNGEERAKGNILERFSAQQFPDLHSELNLSSLELGDSALYFCASSVAGHPTYEQYFGPGTRLTVT.